The 14 T cell receptor beta chains listed next were all sequenced from one sample in a study of blood T cell repertoires in COVID-19. Method: immunoSEQ multiplex PCR; TCRdb's copy keeps in-frame clones and lacks some. The sample yields 300,000 or so clones, over 75% seen once. Sequences were obtained from peripheral blood. The receptors derive from a woman aged 45-60 years who had recovered from COVID-19.

The chain joins TRBV30 to TRBJ2-7; TRBD2 is a possible D gene (5 bases). Trimming pared 3 bases from V and 5 bases from J, leaving 14 bases between. Germline CDR1 reads GTSNPN; CDR2 reads SVGIG (reference sequence). The CDR3 covers 13 residues. CDR3 loop: CAWSKAVGDEQYF. DNA of the CDR3: TGTGCCTGGAGCAAAGCCGTCGGGGACGAGCAGTACTTC.

This chain joins TRBV7-2 and TRBJ2-1; no firm D call. The CDR3 totals 13 residues. Germline V gives CDR1 SGHTA, CDR2 FQGNSA. V was cut by 2 bases and J by 13 bases, with 15 bases left in between. In nucleotides, the CDR3 is TGTGCCAGCAGCTTAATGGCCCGGAGTGAACAGTTCTTC. Amino acids: CASSLMARSEQFF.

The chain uses TRBV6-2 or TRBV6-3 and TRBJ2-1; the match to TRBD2 covers 8 bases. Germline assignment: CDR1 MNHEY and CDR2 SVGEGT. This CDR3 region has 19 residues. Trimming took 0 bases from V and 0 from J; bases not matched to a gene: 10. This CDR3 reads CASSYSLGGALSSYNEQFF. CDR3 DNA sequence: TGTGCCAGCAGTTACTCTCTCGGGGGGGCCTTAAGCTCCTACAATGAGCAGTTCTTC.

This rearrangement joins TRBV4-3 to TRBJ1-2, with TRBD1 matching 7 bases. V gave up 3 bases and J gave up 8 bases; unmatched junction bases: 9. This CDR3 spans 14 amino acids. Germline V CDR1 and CDR2: LGHNA, YSLEER. For the CDR3, the DNA is TGCGCCAGCAGCCAGAACAGGGGATCTCGGGGCTACACCTTC. Its protein product is CASSQNRGSRGYTF.

The genes are TRBV9 and TRBJ1-5, with 11 bases that match TRBD1. The CDR3 spans 15 residues. V dropped 2 bases and J dropped 5; count of bases not matched to a gene: 3. Germline V gives CDR1 SGDLS, CDR2 YYNGEE. CDR3 bases: TGTGCCAGCAGCGTCGGGACAGGGGGACATCAGCCCCAGCATTTT. As protein: CASSVGTGGHQPQHF.

This chain joins TRBV28 and TRBJ1-2; no definite D call. Germline lookup yields CDR1 MDHEN and CDR2 SYDVKM. The ends were cut back, 3 bases at V and 5 bases at J, with 10 bases in the middle. There are 13 residues in the CDR3. The CDR3 sequence: CASSFTRGYGYTF. The CDR3 region has the DNA TGTGCCAGCAGTTTTACGCGAGGTTATGGCTACACCTTC.

This chain connects TRBV28 to TRBJ2-4, with a possible D match to TRBD2 (5 bases). Trimming took off 2 bases at V and 4 bases at J, with 6 bases between the two ends. This CDR3 has 13 amino acids. Germline V gene lookup returns CDR1 MDHEN and CDR2 SYDVKM. The CDR3 spells CASSLSGKNIQYF. In DNA, the CDR3 is TGTGCCAGCAGTTTAAGCGGAAAAAACATTCAGTACTTC.

This clone was seen a single time. The chain couples TRBV4-3 to TRBJ2-6; 8 bases are a match to TRBD1. V trimming: 4 bases; J trimming: 0 bases; junction bases outside the gene matches: 5. CDR3 size: 17 residues. Germline V gene data show CDR1 as LGHNA and CDR2 as YSLEER. The CDR3 region has the DNA TGCGCCAGCAGCCGTGGGACAGGACTCTCTGGGGCCAACGTCCTGACTTTC. It yields the protein CASSRGTGLSGANVLTF.

The chain has TRBV28 and TRBJ1-5; possibly TRBD1 for D (6 bases). Trimming removed 6 bases at V and 6 bases at J, with 18 bases between. Per germline, CDR1 MDHEN and CDR2 SYDVKM. This CDR3 region has 15 residues. The CDR3 DNA follows: TGTGCCAGCAGACGAAGGAGGTCAGGGGCTCAGCCCCAGCATTTT. Its translation: CASRRRRSGAQPQHF. Full variable domain (remainder filled in from reference TRBV28 and TRBJ1-5): DVKVTQSSRYLVKRTGEKVFLECVQDMDHENMFWYRQDPGLGLRLIYFSYDVKMKEKGDIPEGYSVSREKKERFSLILESASTNQTSMYLCASRRRRSGAQPQHFGDGTRLSIL.

This rearrangement joins TRBV9 to TRBJ2-5; 8 nucleotides agree with TRBD2. V shed 0 bases, J shed 11 bases, and the junction held 9 bases outside the gene matches. In germline, CDR1 is SGDLS, CDR2 YYNGEE. The CDR3 length is 14 residues. This chain's CDR3 is CASSVDWTSRDQYF. DNA of the CDR3: TGTGCCAGCAGCGTAGATTGGACTAGCCGCGATCAGTACTTC.

This chain connects TRBV2 to TRBJ1-2; TRBD1 matches 8 bases. The CDR3 length is 12 residues. Germline CDR1 and CDR2: SNHLY and FYNNEI. V lost 6 bases to trimming and J lost 6 bases; unmatched junction nucleotides: 3. This CDR3 reads CASRRQGNGYTF. CDR3 sequence (DNA): TGTGCCAGCAGACGACAGGGGAATGGCTACACCTTC.

The chain couples TRBV6-5 to TRBJ2-2; 7 bases agree with TRBD2. The germline gives CDR1 MNHEY, CDR2 SVGAGI. This CDR3 contains 14 residues. V shed 6 bases and J 6 bases; nucleotides not matched to a gene: 7. CDR3 sequence reads: CASRRTRSAGELFF. In DNA, the CDR3 is TGTGCCAGCAGGAGGACTAGGTCGGCCGGGGAGCTGTTTTTT.

The chain recombines TRBV30 with TRBJ1-2; 7 nucleotides agree with TRBD1. After removal of 3 bases from V and 4 bases from J, the junction contained 8 bases not matched to a gene. The CDR3 runs to 14 residues. Germline V gene data show CDR1 as GTSNPN and CDR2 as SVGIG (reference sequence). In nucleotides, the CDR3 is TGTGCCTGGAGGGAATGGGGGACAGCCTATGGCTACACCTTC. Encoded protein: CAWREWGTAYGYTF. The whole variable domain, filled in from reference TRBV30 and TRBJ1-2, reads SQTIHQWPATLVQPVGSPLSLECTVEGTSNPNLYWYRQAAGRGLQLLFYSVGIGQISSEVPQNLSASRPQDRQFILSSKKLLLSDSGFYLCAWREWGTAYGYTFGSGTRLTVV.

V gene TRBV7-8 combines with J gene TRBJ2-1; perhaps TRBD2 as D (5 bases). The CDR3 covers 14 residues. The V and J ends lost 2 bases and 6 bases respectively, with 11 bases between them. The germline CDR1 and CDR2 sequences are SGHVS and FQNEAQ. The CDR3 reads CASSLISGVNEQFF. The DNA for the CDR3 is TGTGCCAGCAGCTTAATCTCCGGGGTCAATGAGCAGTTCTTC.